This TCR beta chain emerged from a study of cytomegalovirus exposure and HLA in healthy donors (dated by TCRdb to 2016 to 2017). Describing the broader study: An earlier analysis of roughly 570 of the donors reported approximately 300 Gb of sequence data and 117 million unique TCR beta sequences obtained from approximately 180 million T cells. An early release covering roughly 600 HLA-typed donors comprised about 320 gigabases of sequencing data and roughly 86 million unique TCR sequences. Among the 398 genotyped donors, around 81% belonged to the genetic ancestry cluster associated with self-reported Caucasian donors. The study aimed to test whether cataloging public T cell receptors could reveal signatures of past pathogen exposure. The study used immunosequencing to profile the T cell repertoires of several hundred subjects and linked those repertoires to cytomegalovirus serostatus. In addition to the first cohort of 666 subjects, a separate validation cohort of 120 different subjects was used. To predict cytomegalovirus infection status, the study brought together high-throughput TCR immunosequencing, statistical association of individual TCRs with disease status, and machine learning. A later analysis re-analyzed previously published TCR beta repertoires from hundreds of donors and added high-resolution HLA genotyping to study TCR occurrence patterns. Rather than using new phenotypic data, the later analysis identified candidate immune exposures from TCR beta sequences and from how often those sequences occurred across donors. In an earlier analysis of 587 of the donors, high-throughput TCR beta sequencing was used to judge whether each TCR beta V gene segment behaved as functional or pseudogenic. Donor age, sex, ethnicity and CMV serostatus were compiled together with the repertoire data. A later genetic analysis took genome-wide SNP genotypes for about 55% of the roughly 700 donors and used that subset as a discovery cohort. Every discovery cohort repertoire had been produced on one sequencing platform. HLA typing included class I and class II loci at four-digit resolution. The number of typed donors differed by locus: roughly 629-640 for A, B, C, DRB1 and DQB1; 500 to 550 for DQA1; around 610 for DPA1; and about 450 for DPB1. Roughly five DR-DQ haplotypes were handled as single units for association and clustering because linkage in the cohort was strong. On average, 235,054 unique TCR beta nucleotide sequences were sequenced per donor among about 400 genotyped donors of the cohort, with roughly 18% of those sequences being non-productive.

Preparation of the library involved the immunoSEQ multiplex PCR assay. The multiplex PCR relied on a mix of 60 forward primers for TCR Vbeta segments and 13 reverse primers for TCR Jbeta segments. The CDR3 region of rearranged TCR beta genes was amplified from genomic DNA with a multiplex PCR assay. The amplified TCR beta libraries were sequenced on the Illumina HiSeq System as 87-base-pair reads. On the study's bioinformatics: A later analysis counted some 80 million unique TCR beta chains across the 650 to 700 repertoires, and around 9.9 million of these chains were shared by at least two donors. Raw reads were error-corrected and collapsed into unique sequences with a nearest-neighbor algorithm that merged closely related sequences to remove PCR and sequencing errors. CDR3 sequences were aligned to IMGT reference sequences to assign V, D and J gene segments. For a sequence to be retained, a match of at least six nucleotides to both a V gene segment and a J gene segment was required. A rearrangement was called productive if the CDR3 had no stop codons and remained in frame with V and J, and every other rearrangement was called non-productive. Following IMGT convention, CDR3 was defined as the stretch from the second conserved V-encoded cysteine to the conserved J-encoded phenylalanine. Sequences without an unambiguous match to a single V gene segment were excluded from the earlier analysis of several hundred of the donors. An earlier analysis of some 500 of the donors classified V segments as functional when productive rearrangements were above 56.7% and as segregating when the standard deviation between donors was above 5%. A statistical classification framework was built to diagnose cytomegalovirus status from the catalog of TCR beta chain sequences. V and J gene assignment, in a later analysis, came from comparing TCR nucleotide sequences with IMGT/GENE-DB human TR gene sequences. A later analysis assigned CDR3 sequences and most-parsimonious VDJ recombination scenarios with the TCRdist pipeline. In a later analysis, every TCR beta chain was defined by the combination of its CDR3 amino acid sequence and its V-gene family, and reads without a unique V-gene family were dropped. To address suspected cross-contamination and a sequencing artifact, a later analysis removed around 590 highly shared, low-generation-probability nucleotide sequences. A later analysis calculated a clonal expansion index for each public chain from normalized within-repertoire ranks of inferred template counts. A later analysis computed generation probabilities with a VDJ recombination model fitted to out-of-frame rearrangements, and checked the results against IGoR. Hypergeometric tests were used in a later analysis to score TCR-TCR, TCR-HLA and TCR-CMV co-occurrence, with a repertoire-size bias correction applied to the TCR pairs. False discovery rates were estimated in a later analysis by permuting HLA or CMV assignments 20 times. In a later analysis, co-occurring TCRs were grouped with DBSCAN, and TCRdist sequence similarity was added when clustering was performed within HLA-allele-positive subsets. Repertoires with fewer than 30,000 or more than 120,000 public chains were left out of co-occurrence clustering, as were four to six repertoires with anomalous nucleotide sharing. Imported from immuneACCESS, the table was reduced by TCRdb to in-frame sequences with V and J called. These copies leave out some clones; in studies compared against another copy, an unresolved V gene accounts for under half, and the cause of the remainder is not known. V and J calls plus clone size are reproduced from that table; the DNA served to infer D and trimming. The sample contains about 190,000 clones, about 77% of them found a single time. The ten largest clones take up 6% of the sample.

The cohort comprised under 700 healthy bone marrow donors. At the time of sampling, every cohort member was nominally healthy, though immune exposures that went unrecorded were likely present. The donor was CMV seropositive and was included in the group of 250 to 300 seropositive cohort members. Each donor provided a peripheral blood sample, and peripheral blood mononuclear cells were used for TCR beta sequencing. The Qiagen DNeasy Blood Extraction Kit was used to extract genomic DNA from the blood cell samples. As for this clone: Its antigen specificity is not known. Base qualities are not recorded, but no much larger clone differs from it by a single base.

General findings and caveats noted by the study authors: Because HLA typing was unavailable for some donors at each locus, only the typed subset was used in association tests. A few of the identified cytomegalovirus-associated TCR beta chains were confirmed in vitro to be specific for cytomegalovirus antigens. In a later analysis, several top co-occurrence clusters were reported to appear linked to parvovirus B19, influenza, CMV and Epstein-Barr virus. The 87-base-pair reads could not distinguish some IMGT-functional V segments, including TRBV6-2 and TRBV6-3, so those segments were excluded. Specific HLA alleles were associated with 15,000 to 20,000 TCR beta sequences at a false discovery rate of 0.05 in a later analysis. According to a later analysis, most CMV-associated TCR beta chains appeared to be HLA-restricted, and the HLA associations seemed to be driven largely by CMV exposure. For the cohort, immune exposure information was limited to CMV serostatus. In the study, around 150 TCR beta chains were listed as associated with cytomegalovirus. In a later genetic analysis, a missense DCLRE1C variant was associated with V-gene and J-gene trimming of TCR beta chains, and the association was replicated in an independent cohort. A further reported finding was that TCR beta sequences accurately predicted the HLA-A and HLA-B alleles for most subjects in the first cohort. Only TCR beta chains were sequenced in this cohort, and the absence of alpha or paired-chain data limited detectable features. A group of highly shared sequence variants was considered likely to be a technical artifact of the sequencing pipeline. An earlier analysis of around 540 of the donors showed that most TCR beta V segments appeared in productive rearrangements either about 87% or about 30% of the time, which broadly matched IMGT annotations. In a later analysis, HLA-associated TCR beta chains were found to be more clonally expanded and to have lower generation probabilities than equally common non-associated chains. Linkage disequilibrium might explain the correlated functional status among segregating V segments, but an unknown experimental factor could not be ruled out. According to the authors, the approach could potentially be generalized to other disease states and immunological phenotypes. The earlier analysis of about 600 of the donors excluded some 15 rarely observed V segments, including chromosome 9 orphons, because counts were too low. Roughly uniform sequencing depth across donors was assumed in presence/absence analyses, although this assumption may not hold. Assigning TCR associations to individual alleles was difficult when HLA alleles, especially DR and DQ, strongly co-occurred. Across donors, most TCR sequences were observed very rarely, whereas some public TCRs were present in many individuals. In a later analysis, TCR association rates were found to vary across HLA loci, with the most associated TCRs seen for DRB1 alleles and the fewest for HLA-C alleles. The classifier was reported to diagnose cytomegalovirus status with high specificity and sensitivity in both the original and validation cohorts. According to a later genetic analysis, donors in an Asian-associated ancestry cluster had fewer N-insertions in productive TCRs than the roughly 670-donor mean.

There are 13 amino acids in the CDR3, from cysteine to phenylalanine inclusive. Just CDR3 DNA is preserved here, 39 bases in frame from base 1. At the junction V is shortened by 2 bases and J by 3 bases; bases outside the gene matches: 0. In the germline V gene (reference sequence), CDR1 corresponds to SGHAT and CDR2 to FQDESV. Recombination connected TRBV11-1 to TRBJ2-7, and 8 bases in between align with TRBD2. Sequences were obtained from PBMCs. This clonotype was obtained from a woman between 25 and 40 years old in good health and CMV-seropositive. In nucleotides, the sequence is TGTGCCAGCAGCTTAAGCGGGAGCTACGAGCAGTACTTC. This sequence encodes CASSLSGSYEQYF.